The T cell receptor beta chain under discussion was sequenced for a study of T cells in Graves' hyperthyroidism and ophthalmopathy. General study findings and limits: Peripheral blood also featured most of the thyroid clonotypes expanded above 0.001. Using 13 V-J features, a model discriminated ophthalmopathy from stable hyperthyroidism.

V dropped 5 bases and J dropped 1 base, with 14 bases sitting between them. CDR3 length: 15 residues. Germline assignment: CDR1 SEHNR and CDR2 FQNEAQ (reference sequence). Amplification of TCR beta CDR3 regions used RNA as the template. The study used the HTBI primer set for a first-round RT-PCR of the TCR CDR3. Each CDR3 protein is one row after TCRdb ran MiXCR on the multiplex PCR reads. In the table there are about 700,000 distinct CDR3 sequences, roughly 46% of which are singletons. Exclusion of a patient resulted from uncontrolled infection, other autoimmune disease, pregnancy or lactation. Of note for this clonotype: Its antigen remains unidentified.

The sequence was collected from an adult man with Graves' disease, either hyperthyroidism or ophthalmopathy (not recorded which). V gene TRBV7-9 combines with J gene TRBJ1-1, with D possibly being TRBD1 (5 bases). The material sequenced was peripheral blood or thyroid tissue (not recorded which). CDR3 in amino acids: CASSPRGAANTEAFF. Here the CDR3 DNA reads TGTGCCAGCAGCCCAAGAGGGGCGGCGAACACTGAAGCTTTCTTT.